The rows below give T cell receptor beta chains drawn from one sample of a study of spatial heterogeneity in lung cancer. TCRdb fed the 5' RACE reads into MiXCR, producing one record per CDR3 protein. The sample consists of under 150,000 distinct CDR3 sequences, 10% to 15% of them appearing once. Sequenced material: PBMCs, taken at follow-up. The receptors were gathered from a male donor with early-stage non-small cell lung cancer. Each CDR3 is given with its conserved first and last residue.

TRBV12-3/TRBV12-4 CASSLRGIGVTGELFF
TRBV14 CASSQIRPGLPDTQYF
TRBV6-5 CASIHRGQGSTEAFF
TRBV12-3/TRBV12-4 CASDQEGGPYNEQFF
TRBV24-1 CATSDSRGPPYEQYF
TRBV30 CAWQGSYEQYF
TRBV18 CASSQGSHTEAFF
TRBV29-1 CSVQQAGGNQPQHF
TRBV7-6 CASSLTPPPTDTQYF
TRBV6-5 CASQNRALSGTQYF
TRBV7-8 CASSLGGDNSPLHF
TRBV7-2 CASSLREAGSMNTEAFF
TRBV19 CASSQQLWGAHYEQYF
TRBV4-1 CASSQDGSGEETQYF
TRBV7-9 CASRAGQGTKQYF
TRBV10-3 CAIGGGKEKLFF
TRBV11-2 CASSPPGQHNYGYTF
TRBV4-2 CASSAFGGNEKLFF
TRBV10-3 CAISESGQGKHEQYF
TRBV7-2 CASSFWEAGRTDTQYF
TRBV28 CASSLRGTGQGGSPLHF
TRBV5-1 CASSLWGSETQYF
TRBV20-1 CSANYGGAPYEQYF
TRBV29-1 CSAQNRDRAGYTF
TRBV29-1 CSVAPQGLTEAFF
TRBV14 CASSQARRISGNTIYF
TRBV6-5 CASSYSASREKLFF
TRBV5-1 CASSFTGSTDYEQYF
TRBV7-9 CASSSGSGDYNEQFF
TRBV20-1 CSASPPVYEQYF
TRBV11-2 CASSLDLRGSHTTNEKLFF
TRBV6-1 CASSDSRNEQFF
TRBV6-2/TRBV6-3 CASSRSRQGNQPQHF
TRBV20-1 CSARAWDRSTDTQYF
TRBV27 CASSLQGTEAFF
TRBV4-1 CASSHTSGVANYGYTF
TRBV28 CASSSPSGTRASDTQYF
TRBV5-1 CASSLQNQETQYF
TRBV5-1 CASSFRQGSETQYF
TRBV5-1 CASSSGGLQETQYF
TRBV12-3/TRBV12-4 CASSLEGAVNQPQHF
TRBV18 CASSPPRDRVTAFF
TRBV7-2 CASSPRPGLASYEQFF
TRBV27 CASSVTGTTLGDTQYF
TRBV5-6 CASSLSPQANYGYTF
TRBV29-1 CSAGLSSYEQYF
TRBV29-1 CSVDQGRNQPQHF
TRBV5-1 CASREGTNTEAFF
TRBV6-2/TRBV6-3 CASKPGQERGVAKNIQYF
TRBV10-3 CAISERGTGDEKLFF
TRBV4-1 CASSQDLGGPAYEQYF
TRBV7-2 CASSLSGGADYEQYF
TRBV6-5 CASTHNRGNEQFF
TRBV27 CASSLAAASSYNSPLHF
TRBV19 CASTQPPQGLAKNIQYF
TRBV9 CASSSQTSGSHEQYF
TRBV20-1 CSARGGQGNQPQHF